This record concerns one T cell receptor beta chain sequence. This sample was included in a study of blood T cell repertoires in COVID-19. Study overall: Samples taken during acute and convalescent COVID-19 were collected in the United States, Italy and Spain. Sample material is recorded as cDNA or gDNA derived from T cells, B-cell-depleted T cells, or PBMCs.

This table comes from immunoSEQ multiplex PCR, and its TCRdb copy is limited to in-frame clones, with some not included. This sample has under 45,000 clones, with about 85% found just once. V was cut by 2 bases and J by 0 bases, with 11 bases left in between. Per germline, CDR1 MNHNY and CDR2 SVGAGI (reference sequence). This CDR3 spans 16 amino acids. The source is a human donor in a cohort sampled during active COVID-19. The chain employs TRBV6-6 and TRBJ2-1; D ambiguous. Specimen: peripheral blood. CDR3 loop: CASSYPSATSYNEQFF. CDR3 sequence (DNA): TGTGCCAGCAGTTACCCTTCAGCGACCTCCTACAATGAGCAGTTCTTC.